One sample yielded the 3 T cell receptor beta chains listed below, sequenced in a study of cytomegalovirus exposure and HLA in healthy donors. Both 60 Vbeta primers and 13 Jbeta primers went into the PCR. TCRdb's copy holds only in-frame clones and misses some; the assay was immunoSEQ multiplex PCR. The sample has 90,000 to 150,000 clones; approximately 15% are singletons. Sequencing input: PBMCs. The receptors shown here come from a woman younger than 30 in good health and CMV-seronegative.

V usage is TRBV4-1 and J usage is TRBJ2-1; TRBD2 aligns across 10 bases. V lost 0 bases and J lost 5; bases outside the gene matches: 4. CDR1 MGHRA and CDR2 YSYEKL come from the germline V gene. This CDR3 spans 16 amino acids. The CDR3 loop is CASSQERTSGNNEQFF. The CDR3 coding sequence is TGCGCCAGCAGCCAAGAGCGGACTAGCGGTAACAATGAGCAGTTCTTC.

The gene calls are TRBV7-2 and TRBJ1-6, with TRBD1 matching over 9 bases. Trimming at V came to 3 bases and at J to 7 bases, leaving 7 bases not matched to a gene. The CDR3 has 16 amino acids. Germline V lookup: CDR1 SGHTA, CDR2 FQGNSA. The CDR3 region is CASSLVSDRGNSPLHF. CDR3 bases: TGTGCCAGCAGCTTGGTCTCGGACAGGGGAAATTCACCCCTCCACTTT.

This clone has just a few counts. The rearrangement uses TRBV30 and TRBJ1-4, with 8 bases lining up with TRBD1. CDR1 and CDR2 from the germline V gene are GTSNPN and SVGIG (reference sequence). CDR3 length: 13 residues. V lost 5 bases and J lost 8; bases outside the gene matches: 7. CDR3 residues: CAWGGQGGEKLFF. The CDR3 region has the DNA TGTGCCTGGGGCGGACAGGGAGGGGAAAAACTGTTTTTT.